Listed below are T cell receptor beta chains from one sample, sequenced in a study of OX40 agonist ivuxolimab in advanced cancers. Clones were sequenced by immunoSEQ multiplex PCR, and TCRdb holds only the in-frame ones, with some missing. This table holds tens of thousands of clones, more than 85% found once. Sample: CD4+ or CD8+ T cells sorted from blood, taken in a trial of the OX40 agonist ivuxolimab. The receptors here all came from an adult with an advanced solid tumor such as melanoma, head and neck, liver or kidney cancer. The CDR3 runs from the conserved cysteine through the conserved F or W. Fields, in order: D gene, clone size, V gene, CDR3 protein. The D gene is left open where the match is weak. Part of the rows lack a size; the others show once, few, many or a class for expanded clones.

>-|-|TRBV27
CASSLLGHENIQYF
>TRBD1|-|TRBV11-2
CASSENEGARETQYF
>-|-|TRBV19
CASRGTGLNTEAFF
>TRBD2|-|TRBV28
CASSQRGTSGLREQYF
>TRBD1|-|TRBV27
CASSPRQGAWEQYF
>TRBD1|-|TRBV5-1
CASSGDSALPKQYF
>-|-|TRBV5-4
CASSSRGGRDTQYF
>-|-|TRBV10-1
CASSRRTDTQYF
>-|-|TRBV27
CASSWTESSYEQYF
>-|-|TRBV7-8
CASSLLAKETQYF
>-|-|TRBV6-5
CASRGSEKLFF
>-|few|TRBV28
CASSTTGRYGYTF
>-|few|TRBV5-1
CASKVGNTEAFF
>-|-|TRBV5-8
CASSLAVIPPEQYF
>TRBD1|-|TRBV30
CAWSVQRGRSEKLFF
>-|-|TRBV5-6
CASSLPGRAGNEQFF
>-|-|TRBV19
CASSIVEYNEQFF
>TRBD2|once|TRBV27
CASSPGARLAATGELFF
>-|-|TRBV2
CASSEDLNQPQHF
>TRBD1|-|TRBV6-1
CASSGGTASGNTIYF